A single sample is the source of the 3 T cell receptor beta chains below, sequenced in a study of Ad26.COV2.S vaccination and SARS-CoV-2 variants. Stated treatment: 15 to 20 received Ad26.COV2.S at low or high dose, single or two shots; roughly five received placebo; per-sample allocation not given. Sampling occurred on day 63 after the first vaccine or placebo injection. TCRdb keeps only in-frame clones here, not all; method: immunoSEQ multiplex PCR. The sample consists of 410,000 or so clones, roughly 90% of them appearing once. The material was peripheral blood, obtained in a trial of Ad26.COV2.S vaccine versus placebo. The receptors shown here come from a person aged 18-65 years who received the Ad26.COV2.S COVID-19 vaccine or a placebo.

J is TRBJ1-2 and V is TRBV14; 9 bases align to TRBD1. The germline V gene encodes CDR1 SGHDN and CDR2 FVKESK. The trim removed 1 base at V and 4 bases at J, leaving 4 bases unmatched. The CDR3 covers 15 residues. This chain's CDR3 is CASSQAGTGFYGYTF. The CDR3, as DNA: TGTGCCAGCAGCCAAGCCGGGACAGGGTTCTATGGCTACACCTTC.

The chain is built from TRBV27 and TRBJ1-2; TRBD1 agrees at 10 bases. The V gene end was trimmed by 5 bases and the J gene end by 6 bases; junction bases not matched to a gene: 12. The CDR3 is 16 amino acids. Germline-derived CDR1 and CDR2 are MNHEY and SMNVEV (reference sequence). The CDR3 DNA reads as TGTGCCAGCAGTCCCCTAACGGGACAGGGGCGGGATGGCTACACCTTC. Translated, it gives CASSPLTGQGRDGYTF.

In its sample, this clone was seen a few times. The same CDR3 arises from other DNA sequences in this sample as well. V usage is TRBV19 and J usage is TRBJ2-7; 9 nucleotides line up with TRBD1. The V segment lost 3 bases and the J segment 3 bases; nucleotides outside the gene matches: 0. CDR3 size: 13 residues. Germline V gives CDR1 LNHDA, CDR2 SQIVND (reference sequence). The CDR3 DNA follows: TGTGCCAGTAGTATGACAGGGGGCTACGAGCAGTACTTC. This codes for CASSMTGGYEQYF. Filled out from reference TRBV19 and TRBJ2-7, the complete variable domain reads DGGITQSPKYLFRKEGQNVTLSCEQNLNHDAMYWYRQDPGQGLRLIYYSQIVNDFQKGDIAEGYSVSREKKESFPLTVTSAQKNPTAFYLCASSMTGGYEQYFGPGTRLTVT.